One T cell receptor (beta chain) is described in this entry. Original processing methods: Using reference gene primer amplification, nucleated cell counts were estimated. This table comes from immunoSEQ multiplex PCR, and its TCRdb copy is limited to in-frame clones, with some not included. V, J and clone size were drawn from that table, and D and trimming were deduced from the DNA. The sample shows under 40,000 clones, roughly 84% of them seen only once. This sample was taken from a study of blood T cell repertoires in COVID-19. Turning to the study itself: Researchers got acute and convalescent COVID-19 samples from the United States, Italy and Spain. Nucleic acid was either cDNA or gDNA, and it came from T cells, B-cell-depleted T cells, or PBMCs.

The clonotype originates from a man aged 65-85 years with active COVID-19. Sequences were obtained from peripheral blood.

The chain's CDR3 is CASSGAELGPQHF. CDR3 nucleotide sequence: TGTGCCAGCAGTGGGGCCGAGCTAGGGCCCCAGCATTTT. The genes are TRBV12-3 or TRBV12-4 and TRBJ1-5; TRBD1 is a possible D gene (5 bases). The ends were cut back, 5 bases at V and 9 bases at J, with 14 bases in the middle. This CDR3 comprises 13 residues.